The rows below give T cell receptor beta chains drawn from one sample of a study of follicular helper T cells after annual influenza vaccination. The assay was immunoSEQ multiplex PCR, and TCRdb's table has in-frame clones only and misses some. Among roughly 27,000 clones listed, 70% to 90% were seen once. The sample was CXCR5+ CD38- circulating T follicular helper cells from blood, taken on the day of influenza vaccination. These receptors originate from an adult who received the influenza vaccine. CDR3s include the opening cysteine and the closing phenylalanine or tryptophan. D genes are given only for firm matches. Expanded clones are given a class, and other clones once, few, many or no size at all.

>14|TRBV6-1|TRBJ2-1|.|TRBD2
CASSPFARGNEQFF
TGTGCCAGCAGTCCTTTCGCGCGGGGGAACGAGCAGTTCTTC
>14|TRBV6-6|TRBJ2-4|.|TRBD1
CASTGQGTGNIQYF
TGTGCCAGCACCGGACAGGGGACGGGGAACATTCAGTACTTC
>12|TRBV10-3|TRBJ2-1|few|.
CAISAGGDEQFF
TGTGCCATCAGTGCTGGAGGCGATGAGCAGTTCTTC
>14|TRBV4-2|TRBJ2-3|.|.
CASRGSGHTDTQYF
TGTGCCAGCAGGGGTTCGGGACACACAGATACGCAGTATTTT
>14|TRBV7-6|TRBJ2-1|.|TRBD1
CASSLGDRGGEQFF
TGTGCCAGCAGCTTAGGAGACAGGGGTGGTGAGCAGTTCTTC
>18|TRBV5-1|TRBJ2-1|.|TRBD2
CASSQTTSGRSSYNEQFF
TGCGCCAGCAGCCAGACAACTAGCGGGAGATCTTCCTACAATGAGCAGTTCTTC
>14|TRBV5-1|TRBJ2-7|.|.
CASSLGGGDREQYF
TGCGCCAGCAGCTTGGGTGGCGGGGATCGCGAGCAGTACTTC
>14|TRBV28|TRBJ2-5|.|.
CASSSPGSGETQYF
TGTGCCAGCAGTTCCCCGGGGAGCGGAGAGACCCAGTACTTC
>13|TRBV2|TRBJ2-3|.|TRBD2
CASNGREGDTQYF
TGTGCCAGCAACGGGAGGGAGGGAGATACGCAGTATTTT
>14|TRBV19|TRBJ1-5|.|.
CASSISEPNQPQHF
TGTGCCAGTAGTATCTCGGAGCCCAATCAGCCCCAGCATTTT
>15|TRBV5-6|TRBJ1-4|.|.
CASSSGPRGGEKLFF
TGTGCCAGCAGCTCAGGACCTAGGGGGGGTGAAAAACTGTTTTTT
>13|TRBV4-1|TRBJ2-3|.|.
CASSQAVTDTQYF
TGCGCCAGCAGCCAAGCAGTGACAGATACGCAGTATTTT
>15|TRBV4-2|TRBJ1-6|once|TRBD1
CASSQVGTEGPPLHF
TGTGCCAGCAGCCAAGTAGGGACAGAGGGTCCACCCCTCCACTTT
>17|TRBV19|TRBJ1-5|once|TRBD1
CASTNLGTDYSNQPQHF
TGTGCCAGTACCAACCTTGGGACAGACTATAGCAATCAGCCCCAGCATTTT
>14|TRBV2|TRBJ1-6|.|.
CASTPQGNNSPLHF
TGTGCCAGCACCCCCCAGGGGAATAATTCACCCCTCCACTTT
>14|TRBV29-1|TRBJ2-7|.|TRBD2
CSGVLAGVGGEQYF
TGCAGCGGGGTACTAGCGGGAGTAGGGGGAGAGCAGTACTTC
>18|TRBV6-1|TRBJ1-3|few|TRBD1
CASSKVPGQGTSGNTIYF
TGTGCCAGCAGTAAAGTCCCGGGACAGGGGACGTCTGGAAACACCATATATTTT
>14|TRBV6-6|TRBJ1-5|few|.
CASSYQADSRPQHF
TGTGCCAGCAGTTACCAAGCGGATTCTCGGCCCCAGCATTTT
>13|TRBV6-6|TRBJ1-6|once|.
CASSSIQQSSLHF
TGTGCCAGCAGTTCAATTCAACAGTCCTCCCTCCACTTT
>17|TRBV5-1|TRBJ2-3|.|TRBD2
CASSLQPAGASTDTQYF
TGCGCCAGCAGCTTGCAGCCAGCGGGGGCCAGCACAGATACGCAGTATTTT
>11|TRBV2|TRBJ2-1|once|.
CASKDAGEQFF
TGTGCCAGCAAAGACGCAGGAGAGCAGTTCTTC
>12|TRBV19|TRBJ2-7|once|TRBD2
CATSGGSYEQYF
TGTGCCACCTCGGGAGGCTCCTACGAGCAGTACTTC
>17|TRBV21-1|TRBJ2-1|.|.
CASSKSGTSCENNEQFF
TGTGCCAGCAGCAAATCGGGGACTTCGTGCGAAAACAATGAGCAGTTCTTC
>16|TRBV19|TRBJ1-1|.|.
CASSRLQGRRNTEAFF
TGTGCCAGTAGTAGACTACAGGGCCGGAGGAACACTGAAGCTTTCTTT
>14|TRBV7-2|TRBJ2-1|.|.
CASSLGGSRDEQFF
TGTGCCAGCAGCTTAGGAGGCAGCAGGGATGAGCAGTTCTTC
>11|TRBV2|TRBJ1-5|.|.
CASSESQPQHF
TGTGCCAGCAGTGAGAGTCAGCCCCAGCATTTT
>14|TRBV10-2|TRBJ1-3|few|.
CASARGTDGNTIYF
TGCGCCAGCGCCCGGGGGACGGACGGAAACACCATATATTTT
>14|TRBV7-9|TRBJ2-7|once|TRBD2
CASSYGTSGYEQYF
TGTGCCAGCAGCTACGGGACTAGCGGCTACGAGCAGTACTTC
>17|TRBV18|TRBJ2-2|once|TRBD2
CASSPALAVANTGELFF
TGTGCCAGCTCACCGGCACTAGCGGTCGCGAACACCGGGGAGCTGTTTTTT
>14|TRBV7-3|TRBJ2-5|.|.
CASSFLGGQETQYF
TGTGCCAGCAGCTTCTTGGGGGGCCAAGAGACCCAGTACTTC
>17|TRBV2|TRBJ2-1|.|TRBD2
CASSEALTGTSIDEQFF
TGTGCCAGCAGTGAAGCGCTTACCGGGACTAGTATCGATGAGCAGTTCTTC
>16|TRBV19|TRBJ1-5|.|.
CASSIDSRGNSQPQHF
TGTGCCAGTAGTATAGATTCAAGAGGGAACAGTCAGCCCCAGCATTTT
>15|TRBV6-5|TRBJ2-7|once|.
CASSSPGHRAYEQYF
TGTGCCAGCAGTTCCCCCGGACACCGGGCCTACGAGCAGTACTTC